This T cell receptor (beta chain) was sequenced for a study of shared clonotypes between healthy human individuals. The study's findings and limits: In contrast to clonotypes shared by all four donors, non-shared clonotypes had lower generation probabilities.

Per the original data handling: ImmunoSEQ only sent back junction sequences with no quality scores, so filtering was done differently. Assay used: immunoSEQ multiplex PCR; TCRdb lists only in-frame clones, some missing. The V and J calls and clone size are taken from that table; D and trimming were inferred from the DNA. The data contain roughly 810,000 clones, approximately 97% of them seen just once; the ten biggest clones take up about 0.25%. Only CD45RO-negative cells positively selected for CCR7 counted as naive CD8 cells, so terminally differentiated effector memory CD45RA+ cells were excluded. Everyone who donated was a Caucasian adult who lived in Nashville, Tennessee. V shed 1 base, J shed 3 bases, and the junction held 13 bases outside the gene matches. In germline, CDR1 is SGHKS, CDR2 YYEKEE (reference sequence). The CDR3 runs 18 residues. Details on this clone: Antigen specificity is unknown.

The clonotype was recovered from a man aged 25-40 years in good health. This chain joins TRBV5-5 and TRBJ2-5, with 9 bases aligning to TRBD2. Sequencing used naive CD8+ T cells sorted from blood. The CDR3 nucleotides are TGTGCCAGCAGCTTGTCGGGCGGGAGGGCCAGGTTTGAAGAGACCCAGTACTTC. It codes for CASSLSGGRARFEETQYF.